These T cell receptor beta chains were read from a single sample in a study of glioma-infiltrating T cells after dendritic cell vaccination. Some clones are missing from TCRdb's copy, which holds only in-frame ones; the method was immunoSEQ multiplex PCR. This table holds about 50,000 clones, approximately 91% found once. This sample comprised blood, obtained after dendritic cell vaccination. Receptors were obtained from a human donor with glioblastoma. Each CDR3 is given with its conserved first and last residue. A D gene is named only where the DNA matches it firmly. Expanded clones get a size class; other rows say once, few or many, or leave the size out.

TRBV28	.	TRBJ1-5	TRBD1	CASSLPQGLHQPQHF	TGTGCCAGCAGTTTACCACAGGGGTTGCATCAGCCCCAGCATTTT
TRBV7-9	.	TRBJ2-1	TRBD2	CASSLSASGRSEQFF	TGTGCCAGCAGCTTATCGGCTAGCGGGAGGAGTGAGCAGTTCTTC
TRBV28	.	TRBJ2-2	TRBD1	CASMRGLRDTGELFF	TGTGCCAGCATGAGGGGGCTTCGTGACACCGGGGAGCTGTTTTTT
TRBV19	.	TRBJ1-1	TRBD1	CASRTTGGRNTEAFF	TGTGCCAGTAGGACAACAGGGGGAAGGAACACTGAAGCTTTCTTT
TRBV6-4	.	TRBJ2-2	.	CASSDSGGGELFF	TGTGCCAGCAGTGACTCGGGAGGCGGGGAGCTGTTTTTT
TRBV19	.	TRBJ2-1	TRBD2	CASSLSGSDYNEQFF	TGTGCCAGTAGTCTGAGCGGGAGCGATTACAATGAGCAGTTCTTC
TRBV5-1	.	TRBJ2-7	TRBD2	CASGASSGITYEQYF	TGCGCCAGCGGAGCCTCTAGCGGGATAACCTACGAGCAGTACTTC
TRBV7-3	.	TRBJ2-2	.	CASSPQGGTGELFF	TGTGCCAGCAGCCCCCAGGGTGGCACCGGGGAGCTGTTTTTT
TRBV5-1	once	TRBJ2-5	.	CASSAGTERQETQYF	TGCGCCAGCAGCGCGGGGACGGAGCGTCAAGAGACCCAGTACTTC
TRBV14	once	TRBJ2-7	.	CASSQGRGVIHEQYF	TGTGCCAGCAGCCAGGGTAGGGGTGTAATCCACGAGCAGTACTTC
TRBV10-3	.	TRBJ1-1	.	CAISESGPRRTEAFF	TGTGCCATCAGTGAGTCGGGCCCCCGGCGCACTGAAGCTTTCTTT
TRBV6-5	.	TRBJ1-1	.	CASRRGTQGGGAFF	TGTGCCAGCAGACGGGGGACCCAGGGCGGTGGAGCTTTCTTT
TRBV27	medium-sized	TRBJ2-7	.	CASGLRSRWYEQYF	TGTGCCAGTGGACTACGATCCCGGTGGTACGAGCAGTACTTC
TRBV19	few	TRBJ2-1	TRBD2	CASSVTSGDYNEQFF	TGTGCCAGTAGTGTAACTAGCGGAGACTACAATGAGCAGTTCTTC
TRBV10-3	once	TRBJ2-5	TRBD2	CAIRGSGPHQETQYF	TGTGCCATCAGGGGTAGCGGGCCGCACCAAGAGACCCAGTACTTC
TRBV28	once	TRBJ1-1	.	CASNTQGTEAFF	TGTGCCAGCAATACCCAGGGGACTGAAGCTTTCTTT
TRBV14	.	TRBJ1-1	.	CASSQERGRGTEAFF	TGTGCCAGCAGCCAAGAAAGGGGTAGGGGCACTGAAGCTTTCTTT
TRBV15	.	TRBJ1-4	.	CATSPRARSNEKLFF	TGTGCCACCAGCCCGAGGGCCCGTTCTAATGAAAAACTGTTTTTT
TRBV27	.	TRBJ2-7	.	CASSFVPSPGEQYF	TGTGCCAGCAGTTTTGTACCTAGCCCGGGCGAGCAGTACTTC
TRBV4-2	.	TRBJ1-5	.	CASSQDHPGSSNQPQHF	TGTGCCAGCAGCCAAGATCATCCGGGGTCGAGCAATCAGCCCCAGCATTTT